This T cell receptor beta chain was profiled in a study of blood T cell repertoires in COVID-19. Across the whole study: Italy, Spain and the United States were the sources of the convalescent and acute COVID-19 samples. T cells, B-cell-depleted T cells, or PBMCs provided the cDNA or gDNA that served as material.

Germline CDR1 reads LNHDA; CDR2 reads SQIVND (reference sequence). V lost 7 bases to trimming and J lost 1 base, with 14 bases between them. There are 15 residues in the CDR3. Authors' analysis steps: Estimates of nucleated cell counts were drawn from the amplification of reference gene primers. Assay used: immunoSEQ multiplex PCR; TCRdb lists only in-frame clones, some missing. V and J calls and clone size follow that table, whereas D and trimming were derived from the DNA. The sample yields a few hundred thousand clones, roughly 90% seen once. The rearrangement uses TRBV19 and TRBJ1-5; no clear D gene. The sequenced sample consisted of PBMCs or T cells enriched from blood (not recorded which). The receptor comes from a young woman who had recovered from COVID-19. CDR3 sequence (DNA): TGTGCCAGTAAACAAACCACGGGGAGCAATCAGCCCCAGCATTTT. Residues: CASKQTTGSNQPQHF. Full variable domain (outside the CDR3, taken from reference TRBV19 and TRBJ1-5): DGGITQSPKYLFRKEGQNVTLSCEQNLNHDAMYWYRQDPGQGLRLIYYSQIVNDFQKGDIAEGYSVSREKKESFPLTVTSAQKNPTAFYLCASKQTTGSNQPQHFGDGTRLSIL.